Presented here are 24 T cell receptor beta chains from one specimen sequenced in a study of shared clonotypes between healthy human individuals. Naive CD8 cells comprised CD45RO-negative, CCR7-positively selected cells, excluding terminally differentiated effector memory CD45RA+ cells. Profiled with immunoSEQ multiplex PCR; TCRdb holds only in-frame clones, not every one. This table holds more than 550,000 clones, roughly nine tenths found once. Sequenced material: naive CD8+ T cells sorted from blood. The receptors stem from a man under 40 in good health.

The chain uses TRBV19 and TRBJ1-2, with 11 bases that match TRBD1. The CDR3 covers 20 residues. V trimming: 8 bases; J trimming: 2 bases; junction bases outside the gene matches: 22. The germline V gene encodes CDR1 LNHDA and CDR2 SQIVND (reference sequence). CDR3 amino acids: CASRKPGQGGDTDFNYGYTF. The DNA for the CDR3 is TGTGCCAGTCGGAAGCCGGGACAGGGGGGTGATACGGACTTCAACTATGGCTACACCTTC.

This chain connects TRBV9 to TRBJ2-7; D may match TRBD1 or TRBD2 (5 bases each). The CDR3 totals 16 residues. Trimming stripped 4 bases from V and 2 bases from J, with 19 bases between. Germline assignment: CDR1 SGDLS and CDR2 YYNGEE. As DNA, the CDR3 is TGTGCCAGCAGCCCTACCCCGGGGCCGAATCCCTACGAGCAGTACTTC. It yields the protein CASSPTPGPNPYEQYF.

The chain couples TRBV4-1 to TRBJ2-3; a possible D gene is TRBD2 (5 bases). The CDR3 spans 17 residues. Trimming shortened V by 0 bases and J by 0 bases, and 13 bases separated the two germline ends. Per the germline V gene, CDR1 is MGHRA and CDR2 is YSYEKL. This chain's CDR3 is CASSQETAGPSTDTQYF. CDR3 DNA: TGCGCCAGCAGCCAAGAAACGGCGGGTCCTAGCACAGATACGCAGTATTTT.

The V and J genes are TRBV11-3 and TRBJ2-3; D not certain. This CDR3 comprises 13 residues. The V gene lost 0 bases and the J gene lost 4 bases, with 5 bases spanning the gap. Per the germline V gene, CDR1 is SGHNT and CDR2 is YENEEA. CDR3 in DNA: TGTGCCAGCAGCTTAGATCATGCAGATACGCAGTATTTT. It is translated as CASSLDHADTQYF.

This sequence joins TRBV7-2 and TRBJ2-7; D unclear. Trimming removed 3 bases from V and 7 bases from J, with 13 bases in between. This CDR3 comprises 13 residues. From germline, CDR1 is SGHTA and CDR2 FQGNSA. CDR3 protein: CASSFDVRWEQYF. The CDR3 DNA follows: TGTGCCAGCAGCTTTGACGTGCGTTGGGAGCAGTACTTC.

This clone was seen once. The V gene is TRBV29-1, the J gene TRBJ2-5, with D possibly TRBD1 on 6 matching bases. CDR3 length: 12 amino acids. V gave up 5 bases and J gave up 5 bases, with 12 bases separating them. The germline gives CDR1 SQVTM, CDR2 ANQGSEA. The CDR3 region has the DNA TGCAGCGTTTACAGGGATGCGGAGACCCAGTACTTC. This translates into CSVYRDAETQYF.

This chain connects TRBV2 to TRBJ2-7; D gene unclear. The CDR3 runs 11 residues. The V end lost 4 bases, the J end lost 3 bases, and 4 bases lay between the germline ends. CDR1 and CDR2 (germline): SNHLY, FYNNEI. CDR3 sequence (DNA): TGTGCCAGCAGTGTGAACTACGAGCAGTACTTC. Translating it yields CASSVNYEQYF.

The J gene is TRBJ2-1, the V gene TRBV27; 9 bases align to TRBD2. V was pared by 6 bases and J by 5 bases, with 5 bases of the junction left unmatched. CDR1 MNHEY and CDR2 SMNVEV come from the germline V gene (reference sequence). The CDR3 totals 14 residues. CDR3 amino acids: CASRAGGPNNEQFF. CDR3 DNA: TGTGCCAGCAGGGCGGGAGGGCCAAACAATGAGCAGTTCTTC.

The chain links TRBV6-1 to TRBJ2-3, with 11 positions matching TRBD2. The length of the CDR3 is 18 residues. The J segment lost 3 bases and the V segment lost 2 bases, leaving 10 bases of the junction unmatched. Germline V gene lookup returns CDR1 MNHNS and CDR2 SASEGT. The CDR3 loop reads CASSEQLAGEGGTDTQYF. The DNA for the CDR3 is TGTGCCAGCAGTGAACAACTAGCGGGAGAGGGAGGGACAGATACGCAGTATTTT.

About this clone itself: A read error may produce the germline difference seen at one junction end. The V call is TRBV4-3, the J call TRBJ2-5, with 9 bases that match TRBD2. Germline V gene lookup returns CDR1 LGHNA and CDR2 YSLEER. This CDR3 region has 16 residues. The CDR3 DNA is TGCGCCGGCAGCCAAGACCTAGCGGGGTTACAAGAGACCCAGTACTTC. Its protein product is CAGSQDLAGLQETQYF.

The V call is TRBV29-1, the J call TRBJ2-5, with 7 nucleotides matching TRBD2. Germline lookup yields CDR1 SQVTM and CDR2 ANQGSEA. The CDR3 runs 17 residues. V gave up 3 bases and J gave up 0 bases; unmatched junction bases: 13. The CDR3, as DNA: TGCAGCGTTGAGGGTGGGGAGGGAGTTCCAAACCAAGAGACCCAGTACTTC. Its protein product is CSVEGGEGVPNQETQYF.

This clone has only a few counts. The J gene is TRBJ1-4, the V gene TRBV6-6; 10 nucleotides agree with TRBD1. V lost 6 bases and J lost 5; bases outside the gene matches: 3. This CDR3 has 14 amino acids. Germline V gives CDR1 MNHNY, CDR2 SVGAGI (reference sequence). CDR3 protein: CASRPDRGNEKLFF. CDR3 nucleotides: TGTGCCAGCAGACCGGACAGGGGGAATGAAAAACTGTTTTTT.

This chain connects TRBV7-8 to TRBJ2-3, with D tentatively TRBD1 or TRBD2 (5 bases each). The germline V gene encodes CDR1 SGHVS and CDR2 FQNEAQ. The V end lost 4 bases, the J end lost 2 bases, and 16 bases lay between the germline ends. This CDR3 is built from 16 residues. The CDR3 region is CASSSIGAPSTDTQYF. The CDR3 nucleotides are TGTGCCAGCAGCTCGATCGGGGCCCCGTCCACAGATACGCAGTATTTT.

This CDR3 is CASSNIRGEQYF. In DNA form, the CDR3 reads TGTGCCAGCAGTAACATCAGGGGCGAGCAGTACTTC. The genes are TRBV7-9 and TRBJ2-7; perhaps TRBD1 as D (6 bases). CDR1 is SEHNR and CDR2 is FQNEAQ in the germline V gene (reference sequence). The V end was cut by 6 bases, the J end by 6 bases, with 12 bases between. This CDR3 has 12 residues.

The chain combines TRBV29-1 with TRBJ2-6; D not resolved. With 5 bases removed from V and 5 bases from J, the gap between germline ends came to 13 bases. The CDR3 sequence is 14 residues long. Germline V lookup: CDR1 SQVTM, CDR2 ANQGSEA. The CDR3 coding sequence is TGCAGCGTTTTCTTCGGAGACAGGGCCAACGTCCTGACTTTC. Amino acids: CSVFFGDRANVLTF.

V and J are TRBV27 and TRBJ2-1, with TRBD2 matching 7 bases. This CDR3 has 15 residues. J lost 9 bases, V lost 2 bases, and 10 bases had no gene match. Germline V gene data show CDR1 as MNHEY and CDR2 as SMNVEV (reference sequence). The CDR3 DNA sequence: TGTGCCAGCAGTTTAGTAGCGGGCAATCAGGGTGAGCAGTTCTTC. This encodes CASSLVAGNQGEQFF.

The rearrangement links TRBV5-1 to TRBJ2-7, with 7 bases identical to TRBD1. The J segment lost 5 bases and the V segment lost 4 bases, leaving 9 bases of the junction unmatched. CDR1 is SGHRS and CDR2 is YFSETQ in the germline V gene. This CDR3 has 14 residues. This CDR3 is CASSPSTGMDEQYF. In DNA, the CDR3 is TGCGCCAGCAGCCCGTCGACAGGGATGGACGAGCAGTACTTC.

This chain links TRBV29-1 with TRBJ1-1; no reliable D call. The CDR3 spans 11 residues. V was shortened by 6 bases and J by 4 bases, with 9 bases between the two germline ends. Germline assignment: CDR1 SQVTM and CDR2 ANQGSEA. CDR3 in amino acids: CSVDLSTEAFF. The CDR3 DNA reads TGCAGCGTCGACCTTAGCACTGAAGCTTTCTTT.

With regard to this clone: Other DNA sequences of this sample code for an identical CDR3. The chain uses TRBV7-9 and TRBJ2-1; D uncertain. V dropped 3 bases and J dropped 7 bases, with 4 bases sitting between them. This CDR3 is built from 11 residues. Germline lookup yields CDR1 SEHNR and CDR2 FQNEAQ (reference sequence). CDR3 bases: TGTGCCAGCAGCTTCTCGAATGAGCAGTTCTTC. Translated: CASSFSNEQFF.

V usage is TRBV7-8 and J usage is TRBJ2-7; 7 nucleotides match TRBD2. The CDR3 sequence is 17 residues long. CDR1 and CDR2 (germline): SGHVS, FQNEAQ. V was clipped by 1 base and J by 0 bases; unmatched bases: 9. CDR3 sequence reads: CASSLGPREVGSYEQYF. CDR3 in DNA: TGTGCCAGCAGCTTAGGCCCTCGGGAGGTCGGCTCCTACGAGCAGTACTTC.

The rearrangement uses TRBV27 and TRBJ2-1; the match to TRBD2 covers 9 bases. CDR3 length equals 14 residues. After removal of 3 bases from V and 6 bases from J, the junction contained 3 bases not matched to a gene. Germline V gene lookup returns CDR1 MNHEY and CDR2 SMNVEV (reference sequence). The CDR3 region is CASSFDSGSNEQFF. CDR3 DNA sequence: TGTGCCAGCAGTTTCGATAGCGGGAGCAATGAGCAGTTCTTC.

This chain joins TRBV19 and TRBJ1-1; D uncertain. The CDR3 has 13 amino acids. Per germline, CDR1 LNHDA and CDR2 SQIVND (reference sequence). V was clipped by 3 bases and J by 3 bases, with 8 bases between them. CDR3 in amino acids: CASSITIDTEAFF. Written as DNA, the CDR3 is TGTGCCAGTAGTATTACCATCGACACTGAAGCTTTCTTT.

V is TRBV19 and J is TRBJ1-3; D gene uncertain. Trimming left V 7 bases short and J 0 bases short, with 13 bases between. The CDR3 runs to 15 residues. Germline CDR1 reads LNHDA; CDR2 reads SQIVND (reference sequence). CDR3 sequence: CASTEAGFSGNTIYF. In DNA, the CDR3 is TGTGCCAGTACCGAGGCAGGTTTCTCTGGAAACACCATATATTTT.

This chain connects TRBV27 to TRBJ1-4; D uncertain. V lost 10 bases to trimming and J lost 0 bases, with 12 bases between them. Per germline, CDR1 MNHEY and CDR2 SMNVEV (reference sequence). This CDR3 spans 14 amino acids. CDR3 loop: CATRRGSTNEKLFF. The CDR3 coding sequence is TGTGCCACCCGGCGTGGGTCAACTAATGAAAAACTGTTTTTT.